The 3 T cell receptor beta chains below all came from one sample that was sequenced in a study of CD8+ T cells in alopecia areata. cDNA reverse transcribed from extracted RNA served as the sequencing template. Using immunoSEQ multiplex PCR, the repertoire was profiled, and TCRdb retains in-frame clones only, with some absent. The sample yields approximately 100,000 clones, 35% to 50% seen once. The sample comprised CD4+ T cells sorted from blood. Every receptor here comes from a human donor with alopecia areata.

This chain uses TRBV7-2 with TRBJ2-5; TRBD2 matches 12 bases. Germline V gene lookup returns CDR1 SGHTA and CDR2 FQGNSA. V lost 1 base, J lost 1 base, and 4 bases stayed unmatched. The CDR3 is made up of 17 amino acids. As DNA, the CDR3 is TGTGCCAGCAGCTTAGGGCGGACTAGCGGGATCCAAGAGACCCAGTACTTC. Amino acids: CASSLGRTSGIQETQYF.

This chain uses TRBV15 with TRBJ2-1; 8 bases map to TRBD1. Germline lookup yields CDR1 LNHNV and CDR2 YYDKDF (reference sequence). The CDR3 is made up of 17 amino acids. The V segment lost 5 bases and the J segment 0 bases; nucleotides outside the gene matches: 9. CDR3 region: CATSVRTGRTSYNEQFF. DNA of the CDR3: TGTGCCACCAGCGTTCGGACAGGGCGAACCTCCTACAATGAGCAGTTCTTC.

The sample holds a few counts of this clone. The rearrangement joins TRBV29-1 to TRBJ2-1; 11 bases fit TRBD2. Germline CDR1 SQVTM, CDR2 ANQGSEA. This CDR3 contains 13 residues. V lost 7 bases, J lost 7 bases, and 6 bases stayed unmatched. The DNA for the CDR3 is TGCAGCGCTGGACTAGCGGGCTGGAATGAGCAGTTCTTC. This encodes CSAGLAGWNEQFF.